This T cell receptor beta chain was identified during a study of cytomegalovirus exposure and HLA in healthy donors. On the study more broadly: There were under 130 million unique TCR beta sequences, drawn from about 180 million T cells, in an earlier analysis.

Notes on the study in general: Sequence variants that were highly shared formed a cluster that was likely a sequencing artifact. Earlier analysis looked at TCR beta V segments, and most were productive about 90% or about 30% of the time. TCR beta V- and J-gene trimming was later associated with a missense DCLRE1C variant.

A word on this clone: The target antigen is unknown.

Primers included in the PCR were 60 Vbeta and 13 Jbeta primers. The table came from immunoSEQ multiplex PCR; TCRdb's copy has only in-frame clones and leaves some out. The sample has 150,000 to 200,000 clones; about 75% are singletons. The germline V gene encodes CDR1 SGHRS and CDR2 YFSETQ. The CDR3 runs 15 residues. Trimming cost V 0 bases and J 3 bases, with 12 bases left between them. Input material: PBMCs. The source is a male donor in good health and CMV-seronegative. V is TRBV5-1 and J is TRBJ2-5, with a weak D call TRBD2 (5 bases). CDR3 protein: CASSLAYLAKETQYF. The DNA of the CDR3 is TGCGCCAGCAGCTTGGCCTATCTAGCAAAAGAGACCCAGTACTTC.